Presented here are 29 T cell receptor beta chains from one specimen sequenced in a study of cytomegalovirus exposure and HLA in healthy donors. PCR used 60 Vbeta primers and 13 Jbeta primers. The protocol was immunoSEQ multiplex PCR, while the TCRdb copy is restricted to in-frame clones and leaves out a portion. The table lists approximately 71,000 clones, roughly 70% of them singletons. Sequenced input: PBMCs. All receptors derive from a woman aged 40-49 years in good health and CMV-seropositive.

This clone was counted a few times. The rearrangement joins TRBV5-8 to TRBJ2-1; perhaps TRBD2 as D (6 bases). The CDR3 contains 14 residues. The germline gives CDR1 SGHTS, CDR2 YDEGEE. V was shortened by 8 bases and J by 7 bases, with 19 bases between the two germline ends. The CDR3 coding sequence is TGTGCCAGGGCCCCGGGACCCGGAGGGAATGAGCAGTTCTTC. Its protein is CARAPGPGGNEQFF.

This chain uses TRBV5-1 with TRBJ2-3; TRBD2 agrees at 14 bases. Germline-derived CDR1 and CDR2 are SGHRS and YFSETQ. CDR3 length: 18 residues. The V gene end was trimmed by 4 bases and the J gene end by 0 bases; junction bases not matched to a gene: 7. The CDR3 DNA reads TGCGCCAGCAGCAGGACTAGCGGGGGGTCGTCTAGCACAGATACGCAGTATTTT. Residues: CASSRTSGGSSSTDTQYF.

This clone was recorded a few times. The chain links TRBV5-1 to TRBJ2-1; TRBD2 is a possible D gene (6 bases). The CDR3 loop spans 16 amino acids. Germline V lookup: CDR1 SGHRS, CDR2 YFSETQ. V was pared by 1 base and J by 2 bases, with 13 bases between. The CDR3 sequence is CASSLLSGGAYNEQFF. The CDR3 coding sequence is TGCGCCAGCAGCTTGTTGTCAGGAGGGGCCTACAATGAGCAGTTCTTC.

The gene calls are TRBV5-6 and TRBJ2-5, with D possibly matching TRBD1 (6 bases). Germline assignment: CDR1 SGHDT and CDR2 YYEEEE. The CDR3 is made up of 16 amino acids. The V gene lost 5 bases and the J gene lost 4 bases, with 21 bases spanning the gap. In DNA, the CDR3 is TGTGCCAGCAGTGTGGTCGAACAGGGAAAGGTAGAGACCCAGTACTTC. Its protein is CASSVVEQGKVETQYF.

This chain uses TRBV15 with TRBJ1-2; a weak D match, TRBD1 (5 bases). This CDR3 contains 15 residues. Germline values: CDR1 LNHNV, CDR2 YYDKDF (reference sequence). V was pared by 0 bases and J by 8 bases, with 16 bases between. The CDR3 DNA reads TGTGCCACCAGCAGAGAAGGCAGGGCTGGGATAGGCTACACCTTC. Translated, it gives CATSREGRAGIGYTF. Filled out from reference TRBV15 and TRBJ1-2, the complete variable domain reads DAMVIQNPRYQVTQFGKPVTLSCSQTLNHNVMYWYQQKSSQAPKLLFHYYDKDFNNEADTPDNFQSRRPNTSFCFLDIRSPGLGDTAMYLCATSREGRAGIGYTFGSGTRLTVV.

The rearrangement uses TRBV19 and TRBJ1-1; possibly TRBD1 for D (5 bases). Germline V lookup: CDR1 LNHDA, CDR2 SQIVND (reference sequence). The CDR3 loop spans 17 amino acids. Trimming took 7 bases from V and 2 from J, leaving 23 bases between them. In DNA, the CDR3 is TGTGCCAGTATCCCTCATGCGGGGGTGGGGGTTAACACTGAAGCTTTCTTT. Amino acids: CASIPHAGVGVNTEAFF.

This clone was found a few times. The rearrangement uses TRBV15 and TRBJ1-1; TRBD1 is a possible D gene (6 bases). V was trimmed by 4 bases and J by 7 bases, leaving 19 bases between them. Germline V gene sequence: CDR1 LNHNV, CDR2 YYDKDF (reference sequence). The CDR3 has 15 amino acids. CDR3 amino acids: CATSKRNRVVGEAFF. CDR3 nucleotide sequence: TGTGCCACCAGCAAACGAAACAGGGTCGTTGGTGAAGCTTTCTTT.

This clone has only a few counts. This chain links TRBV6-5 with TRBJ2-2, with D possibly TRBD2 on 5 matching bases. V was clipped by 1 base and J by 4 bases, with 13 bases between them. The length of the CDR3 is 16 residues. Germline lookup yields CDR1 MNHEY and CDR2 SVGAGI. In DNA form, the CDR3 reads TGTGCCAGCAGTTACTTAGGTCGGGATGGCACCGGGGAGCTGTTTTTT. Its protein product is CASSYLGRDGTGELFF.

The CDR3 region is CASSSGGTGSSPLHF. CDR3 bases: TGTGCCAGCAGCTCGGGGGGGACCGGTAGCTCACCCCTCCACTTT. The chain uses TRBV7-8 and TRBJ1-6; maybe TRBD1 (5 bases). The V gene lost 4 bases and the J gene lost 10 bases, with 17 bases spanning the gap. Germline CDR1 and CDR2: SGHVS and FQNEAQ. The CDR3 is 15 amino acids.

J is TRBJ2-2 and V is TRBV27, with TRBD2 as a possible D gene (5 bases). Germline-derived CDR1 and CDR2 are MNHEY and SMNVEV (reference sequence). The CDR3 length is 14 residues. The ends were cut back, 3 bases at V and 5 bases at J, with 10 bases in the middle. The CDR3 DNA follows: TGTGCCAGCAGTTTTCTAGCTGGGACCGGGGAGCTGTTTTTT. Residues: CASSFLAGTGELFF.

This sequence joins TRBV7-9 and TRBJ1-2; TRBD1 matches at 8 bases. There are 15 residues in the CDR3. The germline CDR1 and CDR2 sequences are SEHNR and FQNEAQ (reference sequence). The J segment lost 0 bases and the V segment lost 5 bases, leaving 5 bases of the junction unmatched. As DNA, the CDR3 is TGTGCCAGCAGCGCCCGACAGGGGCCTAACTATGGCTACACCTTC. It is translated as CASSARQGPNYGYTF.

Turning to this clone: In the same sample, other DNA sequences code for this CDR3. J is TRBJ2-1 and V is TRBV20-1; 7 bases match TRBD1. The CDR3 runs 11 residues. Germline V lookup: CDR1 DFQATT, CDR2 SNEGSKA (reference sequence). J was trimmed by 7 bases and V by 7 bases; bases with no gene match: 4. CDR3 sequence: CSGQGVNEQFF. The CDR3 DNA sequence: TGCAGTGGCCAGGGGGTAAATGAGCAGTTCTTC.

CDR3 region: CAITPGLSTDTQYF. As DNA, the CDR3 is TGTGCCATCACCCCAGGGCTTAGCACAGATACGCAGTATTTT. V and J are TRBV10-3 and TRBJ2-3; D possibly corresponds to TRBD1 (5 bases). Trimming left V 7 bases short and J 0 bases short, with 11 bases between. The CDR3 consists of 14 residues. CDR1 ENHRY and CDR2 SYGVKD come from the germline V gene.

This clone was detected a few times. The rearrangement uses TRBV9 and TRBJ1-2; D possibly corresponds to TRBD1 (5 bases). Trimming cost V 0 bases and J 4 bases, with 10 bases left between them. The CDR3 has 14 residues. CDR1 and CDR2 (germline): SGDLS, YYNGEE. CDR3 protein: CASSVDDRVYGYTF. In DNA form, the CDR3 reads TGTGCCAGCAGCGTAGATGACAGAGTCTATGGCTACACCTTC. Drawing the rest from reference TRBV9 and TRBJ1-2, the complete variable domain is DSGVTQTPKHLITATGQRVTLRCSPRSGDLSVYWYQQSLDQGLQFLIQYYNGEERAKGNILERFSAQQFPDLHSELNLSSLELGDSALYFCASSVDDRVYGYTFGSGTRLTVV.

This chain connects TRBV9 to TRBJ2-1, with D maybe TRBD2 (5 bases). The V end was cut by 0 bases, the J end by 0 bases, with 7 bases between. Germline CDR1 is SGDLS and CDR2 is YYNGEE. The CDR3 is 15 amino acids. CDR3 sequence: CASSVDAGSYNEQFF. The CDR3 nucleotides are TGTGCCAGCAGCGTAGACGCGGGCTCCTACAATGAGCAGTTCTTC.

The chain uses TRBV5-1 and TRBJ2-5; the D gene is possibly TRBD2 (5 bases). The CDR3 length is 13 residues. The V end lost 0 bases, the J end lost 11 bases, and 14 bases lay between the germline ends. Germline CDR1 SGHRS, CDR2 YFSETQ. CDR3 nucleotide sequence: TGCGCCAGCAGCTTGGAGGGCAACTCGGGACAGTACTTC. Its translation: CASSLEGNSGQYF.

The gene calls are TRBV9 and TRBJ1-5, with TRBD1 identical over 8 bases. The junction had 6 bases not matched to a gene; V was cut back by 3 bases and J by 7 bases. There are 14 residues in the CDR3. Germline assignment: CDR1 SGDLS and CDR2 YYNGEE. CDR3 amino acids: CASSAQGARQPQHF. The CDR3 DNA follows: TGTGCCAGCAGCGCCCAGGGGGCCCGGCAGCCCCAGCATTTT.

The genes are TRBV29-1 and TRBJ1-2; 7 bases map to TRBD1. Germline trimming cut 5 bases from V and 8 bases from J; bases unmatched to any gene: 8. Germline lookup yields CDR1 SQVTM and CDR2 ANQGSEA. The CDR3 spans 12 residues. The CDR3 DNA reads as TGCAGCGTTTGGGAACAGGGGTACGGCTACACCTTC. Its protein is CSVWEQGYGYTF.

The rearrangement uses TRBV5-1 and TRBJ2-3; a possible D gene is TRBD2 (6 bases). This CDR3 has 15 amino acids. V lost 4 bases and J lost 0, with 12 bases in between. Germline assignment: CDR1 SGHRS and CDR2 YFSETQ. CDR3 sequence reads: CASSLTGTSTDTQYF. The CDR3, as DNA: TGCGCCAGCAGCCTGACCGGGACTAGCACAGATACGCAGTATTTT.

The chain employs TRBV2 and TRBJ2-7; possibly TRBD1 for D (6 bases). The V end lost 2 bases, the J end lost 0 bases, and 11 bases lay between the germline ends. CDR1 is SNHLY and CDR2 is FYNNEI in the germline V gene. The CDR3 is made up of 15 amino acids. This CDR3 is CASSEQGTSSYEQYF. As DNA, the CDR3 is TGTGCCAGCAGTGAACAGGGGACCTCCTCCTACGAGCAGTACTTC.

The rearrangement links TRBV6-1 to TRBJ1-6, with TRBD1 matching 8 bases. Germline V gene data show CDR1 as MNHNS and CDR2 as SASEGT. The trim removed 4 bases at V and 9 bases at J, leaving 8 bases unmatched. The CDR3 loop spans 15 amino acids. As DNA, the CDR3 is TGTGCCAGCAGTGTAGCAGGGGGCGTAGGTTCACCCCTCCACTTT. Translating gives CASSVAGGVGSPLHF.

V gene TRBV7-9 combines with J gene TRBJ1-1, with D uncertain. The CDR3 contains 13 residues. The V and J ends lost 1 base and 4 bases respectively, with 7 bases between them. Germline CDR1 is SEHNR and CDR2 is FQNEAQ (reference sequence). CDR3 nucleotides: TGTGCCAGCAGCTTAGTGCCAGGCACTGAAGCTTTCTTT. As protein: CASSLVPGTEAFF.

This clone was seen a single time. The chain combines TRBV19 with TRBJ1-1, with D possibly being TRBD1 (6 bases). The CDR3 runs to 15 residues. The ends were cut back, 6 bases at V and 6 bases at J, with 20 bases in the middle. Germline assignment: CDR1 LNHDA and CDR2 SQIVND (reference sequence). CDR3 residues: CASRQGAGPLPEAFF. CDR3 nucleotide sequence: TGTGCCAGTAGACAGGGCGCGGGCCCCTTACCTGAAGCTTTCTTT.

This clone was counted once. The J gene is TRBJ1-1, the V gene TRBV4-1, with D maybe TRBD1 (5 bases). V shed 0 bases and J shed 0 bases, with 11 bases lying between them. CDR3 length: 16 residues. Germline CDR1 MGHRA, CDR2 YSYEKL. CDR3 region: CASSQDRGVMNTEAFF. The CDR3 DNA reads as TGCGCCAGCAGCCAAGATCGGGGGGTCATGAACACTGAAGCTTTCTTT.

Regarding this clone: This sample also contains other DNA sequences that code for the same CDR3. The chain is built from TRBV25-1 and TRBJ2-3, with D possibly matching TRBD1 (5 bases). V lost 3 bases and J 6 bases, leaving 16 bases between the germline ends. Germline-derived CDR1 and CDR2 are MGHDK and SYGVNS. The CDR3 totals 15 residues. CDR3 amino acids: CASSELQGAGDTQYF. CDR3 DNA: TGTGCCAGCAGTGAGCTTCAAGGGGCTGGGGATACGCAGTATTTT.

The rearrangement joins TRBV7-8 to TRBJ1-2; D might be TRBD1 (5 bases). This CDR3 region has 15 residues. CDR1 is SGHVS and CDR2 is FQNEAQ in the germline V gene. V was trimmed by 2 bases and J by 7 bases, leaving 17 bases between them. This CDR3 reads CASSLLLGVGGGYTF. DNA of the CDR3: TGTGCCAGCAGCTTATTGCTGGGAGTGGGGGGTGGCTACACCTTC. Filled out from reference TRBV7-8 and TRBJ1-2, the complete variable domain reads GAGVSQSPRYKVAKRGQDVALRCDPISGHVSLFWYQQALGQGPEFLTYFQNEAQLDKSGLPSDRFFAERPEGSVSTLKIQRTQQEDSAVYLCASSLLLGVGGGYTFGSGTRLTVV.

On this clone: Distinct nucleotide sequences in the sample also encode this CDR3. CDR3 DNA: TGCGCCAGCAGCGCGGGGACTAGTACAGATACGCAGTATTTT. It is translated as CASSAGTSTDTQYF. V usage is TRBV5-1 and J usage is TRBJ2-3; TRBD2 aligns across 8 bases. The CDR3 has 14 residues. Germline assignment: CDR1 SGHRS and CDR2 YFSETQ. V gave up 4 bases and J gave up 3 bases; unmatched junction bases: 4.

V usage is TRBV4-2 and J usage is TRBJ2-1; 8 bases line up with TRBD1. The length of the CDR3 is 17 residues. Trimming took 0 bases from V and 10 from J; bases not matched to a gene: 14. In germline, CDR1 is LGHNA, CDR2 YNFKEQ. The CDR3 nucleotides read TGTGCCAGCAGCCAAGAGGGGGGCAGGGGGCTTGGCTCAGAGCAGTTCTTC. It specifies CASSQEGGRGLGSEQFF.

This chain joins TRBV6-1 and TRBJ1-5, with D perhaps matching TRBD1 (6 bases). Germline V gives CDR1 MNHNS, CDR2 SASEGT. The length of the CDR3 is 15 residues. V gave up 7 bases and J gave up 0 bases, with 13 bases separating them. The CDR3 nucleotides are TGTGCCAGCACGCAGACAGGCCTTAGCAATCAGCCCCAGCATTTT. Residues: CASTQTGLSNQPQHF.